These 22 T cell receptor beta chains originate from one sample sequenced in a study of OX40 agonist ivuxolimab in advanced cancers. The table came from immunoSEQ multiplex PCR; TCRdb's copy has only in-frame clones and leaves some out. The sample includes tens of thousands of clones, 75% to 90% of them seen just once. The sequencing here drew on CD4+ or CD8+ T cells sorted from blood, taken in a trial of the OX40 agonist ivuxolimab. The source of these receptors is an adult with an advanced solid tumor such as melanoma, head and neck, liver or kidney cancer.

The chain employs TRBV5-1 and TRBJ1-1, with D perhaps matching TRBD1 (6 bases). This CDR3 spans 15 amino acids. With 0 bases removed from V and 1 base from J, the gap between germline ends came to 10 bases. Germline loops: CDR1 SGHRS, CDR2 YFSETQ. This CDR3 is CASSLGPGANTEAFF. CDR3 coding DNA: TGCGCCAGCAGCTTGGGGCCAGGGGCGAACACTGAAGCTTTCTTT.

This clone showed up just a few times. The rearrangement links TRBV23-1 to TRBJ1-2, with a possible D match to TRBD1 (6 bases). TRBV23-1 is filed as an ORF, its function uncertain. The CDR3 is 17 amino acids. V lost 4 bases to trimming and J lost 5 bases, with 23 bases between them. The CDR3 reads CASSRDTSGLVWYGYTF. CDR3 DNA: TGCGCCAGCAGTCGGGACACCTCGGGACTTGTATGGTATGGCTACACCTTC.

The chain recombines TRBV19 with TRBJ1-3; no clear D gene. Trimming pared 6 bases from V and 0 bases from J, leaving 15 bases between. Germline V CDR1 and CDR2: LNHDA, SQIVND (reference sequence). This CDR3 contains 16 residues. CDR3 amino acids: CASRVGPSDSGNTIYF. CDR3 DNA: TGTGCCAGTAGGGTTGGACCCTCAGACTCTGGAAACACCATATATTTT.

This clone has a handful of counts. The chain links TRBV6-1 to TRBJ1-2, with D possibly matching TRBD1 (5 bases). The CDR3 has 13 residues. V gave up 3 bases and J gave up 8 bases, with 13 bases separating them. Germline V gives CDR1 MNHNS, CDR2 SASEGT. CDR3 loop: CASSDRGFGGYTF. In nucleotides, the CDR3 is TGTGCCAGCAGTGATCGGGGGTTCGGAGGCTACACCTTC.

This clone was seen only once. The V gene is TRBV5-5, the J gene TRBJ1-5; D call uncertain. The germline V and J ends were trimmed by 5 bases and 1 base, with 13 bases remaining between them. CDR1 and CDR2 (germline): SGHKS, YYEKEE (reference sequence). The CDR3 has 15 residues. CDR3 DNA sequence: TGTGCCAGCAGACATAGGGATACCAGCAATCAGCCCCAGCATTTT. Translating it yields CASRHRDTSNQPQHF.

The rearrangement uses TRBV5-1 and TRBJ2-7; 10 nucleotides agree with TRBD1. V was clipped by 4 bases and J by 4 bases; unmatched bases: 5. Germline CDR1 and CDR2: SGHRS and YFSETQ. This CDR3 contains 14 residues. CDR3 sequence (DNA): TGCGCCAGCAGCGTGGGACAGGGGAAGTACGAGCAGTACTTC. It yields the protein CASSVGQGKYEQYF.

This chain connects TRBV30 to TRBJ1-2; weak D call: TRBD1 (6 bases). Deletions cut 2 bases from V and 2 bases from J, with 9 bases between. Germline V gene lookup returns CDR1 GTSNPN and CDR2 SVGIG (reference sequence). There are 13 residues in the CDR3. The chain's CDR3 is CAWSTGINYGYTF. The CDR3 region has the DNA TGTGCCTGGAGTACAGGGATAAACTATGGCTACACCTTC.

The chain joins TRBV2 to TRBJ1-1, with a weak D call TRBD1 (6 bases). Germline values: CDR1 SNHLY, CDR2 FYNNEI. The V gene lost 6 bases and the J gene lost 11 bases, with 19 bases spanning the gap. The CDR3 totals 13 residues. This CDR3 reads CASSRGQLTNAFF. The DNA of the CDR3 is TGTGCCAGCAGCCGAGGACAGCTTACCAACGCTTTCTTT.

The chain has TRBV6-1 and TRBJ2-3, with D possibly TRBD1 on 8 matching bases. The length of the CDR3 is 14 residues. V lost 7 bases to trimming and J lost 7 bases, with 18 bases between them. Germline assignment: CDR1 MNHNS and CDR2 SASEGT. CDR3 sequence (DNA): TGTGCCAGCACTCAACAGGGGGGGGGAAATACGCAGTATTTT. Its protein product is CASTQQGGGNTQYF.

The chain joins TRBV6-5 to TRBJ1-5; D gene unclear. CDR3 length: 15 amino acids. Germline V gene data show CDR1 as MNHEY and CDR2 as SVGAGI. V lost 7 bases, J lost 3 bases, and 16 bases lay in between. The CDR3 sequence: CASNNSPRNNQPQHF. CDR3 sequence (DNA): TGTGCCAGCAATAATAGCCCAAGAAACAATCAGCCCCAGCATTTT.

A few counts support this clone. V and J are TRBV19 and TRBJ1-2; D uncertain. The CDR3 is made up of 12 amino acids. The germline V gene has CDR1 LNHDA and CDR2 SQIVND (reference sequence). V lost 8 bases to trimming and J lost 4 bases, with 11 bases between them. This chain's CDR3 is CASATIGYGYTF. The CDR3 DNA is TGTGCCAGTGCCACGATCGGCTATGGCTACACCTTC.

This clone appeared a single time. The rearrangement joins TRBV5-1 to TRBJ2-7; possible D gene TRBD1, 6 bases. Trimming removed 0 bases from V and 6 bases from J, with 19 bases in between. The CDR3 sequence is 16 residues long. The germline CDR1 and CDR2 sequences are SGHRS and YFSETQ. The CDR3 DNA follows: TGCGCCAGCAGCTTGGCCAGGGACACCTTATCCGGCGAGCAGTACTTC. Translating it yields CASSLARDTLSGEQYF.

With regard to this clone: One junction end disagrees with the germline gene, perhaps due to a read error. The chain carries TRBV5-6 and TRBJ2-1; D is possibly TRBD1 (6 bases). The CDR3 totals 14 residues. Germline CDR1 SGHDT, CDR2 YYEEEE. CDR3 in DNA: TGCGCCAGCAGCACCCGACAGGAAGGGGCTGAGCAGTTCTTC. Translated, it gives CASSTRQEGAEQFF.

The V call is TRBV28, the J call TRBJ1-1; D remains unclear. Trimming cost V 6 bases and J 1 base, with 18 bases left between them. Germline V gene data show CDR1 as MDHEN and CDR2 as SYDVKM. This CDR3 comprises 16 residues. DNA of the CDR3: TGTGCCAGCAGCACGTTGACGGGTCGAAGGAACACTGAAGCTTTCTTT. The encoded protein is CASSTLTGRRNTEAFF.

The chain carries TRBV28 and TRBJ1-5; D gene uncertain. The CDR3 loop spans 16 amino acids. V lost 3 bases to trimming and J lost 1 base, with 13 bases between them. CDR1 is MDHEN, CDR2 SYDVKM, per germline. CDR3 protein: CASSFLGWGSNQPQHF. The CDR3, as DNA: TGTGCCAGCAGTTTCCTGGGTTGGGGAAGCAATCAGCCCCAGCATTTT.

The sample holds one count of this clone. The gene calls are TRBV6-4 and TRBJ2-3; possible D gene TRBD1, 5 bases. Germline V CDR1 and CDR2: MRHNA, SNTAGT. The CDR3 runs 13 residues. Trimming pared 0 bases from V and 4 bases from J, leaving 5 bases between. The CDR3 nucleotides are TGTGCCAGCAGTGACTCACAGGCAGATACGCAGTATTTT. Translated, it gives CASSDSQADTQYF.

CDR3 in amino acids: CASSLAVNPTDTQYF. CDR3 nucleotide sequence: TGTGCCAGCAGCTTAGCAGTCAACCCGACAGATACGCAGTATTTT. The chain links TRBV7-9 to TRBJ2-3; D call uncertain. Trimming pared 0 bases from V and 3 bases from J, leaving 10 bases between. The CDR3 length is 15 residues. The germline gives CDR1 SEHNR, CDR2 FQNEAQ (reference sequence).

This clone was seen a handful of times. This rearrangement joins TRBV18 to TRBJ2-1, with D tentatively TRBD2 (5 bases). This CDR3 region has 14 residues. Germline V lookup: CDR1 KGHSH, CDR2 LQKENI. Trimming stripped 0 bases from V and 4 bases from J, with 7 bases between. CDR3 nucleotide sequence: TGTGCCAGCTCACCACCTTGGACTTACAATGAGCAGTTCTTC. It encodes CASSPPWTYNEQFF. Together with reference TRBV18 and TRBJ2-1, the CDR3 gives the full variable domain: NAGVMQNPRHLVRRRGQEARLRCSPMKGHSHVYWYRQLPEEGLKFMVYLQKENIIDESGMPKERFSAEFPKEGPSILRIQQVVRGDSAAYFCASSPPWTYNEQFFGPGTRLTVL.

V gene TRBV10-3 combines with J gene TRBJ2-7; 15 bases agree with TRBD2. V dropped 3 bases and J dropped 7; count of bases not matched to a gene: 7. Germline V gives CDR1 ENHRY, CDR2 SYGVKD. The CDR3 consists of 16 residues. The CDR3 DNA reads TGTGCCATCAGTGATTCGGGACTAGCGGGAGGAGGGGAGCAGTACTTC. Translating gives CAISDSGLAGGGEQYF.

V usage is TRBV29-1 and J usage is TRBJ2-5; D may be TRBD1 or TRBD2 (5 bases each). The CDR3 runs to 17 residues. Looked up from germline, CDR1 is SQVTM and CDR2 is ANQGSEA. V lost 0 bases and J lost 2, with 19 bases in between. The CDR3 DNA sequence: TGCAGCGTTGAAGATAACACAAAAGGATGGGGGCAAGAGACCCAGTACTTC. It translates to CSVEDNTKGWGQETQYF.

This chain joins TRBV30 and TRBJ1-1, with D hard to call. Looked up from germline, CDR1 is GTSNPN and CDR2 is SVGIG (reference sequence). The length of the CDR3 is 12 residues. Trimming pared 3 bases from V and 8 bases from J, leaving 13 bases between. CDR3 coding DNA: TGTGCCTGGAGCTCCTATCTAGGGGAAGCTTTCTTT. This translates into CAWSSYLGEAFF.

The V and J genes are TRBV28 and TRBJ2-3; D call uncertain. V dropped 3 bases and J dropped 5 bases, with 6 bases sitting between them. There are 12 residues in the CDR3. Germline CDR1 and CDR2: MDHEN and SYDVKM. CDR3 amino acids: CASSFRIDTQYF. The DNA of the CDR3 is TGTGCCAGCAGTTTCCGAATAGATACGCAGTATTTT.